This entry is about one T cell receptor (beta chain). Its binding antigen is unknown. This entry is derived from a study of CXCR3-negative and CXCR3-positive naive CD8 T cells (dated by TCRdb to the late 2010s). Notes on the research overall: Approximately 140 million TRB reads were obtained in total, roughly 1.5 +/- 0.3 million reads per library. TRBV-TRBJ cluster analysis included naive subsets from roughly 5 donors and memory cells from 3 donors. Data from roughly twelve donors, pooled across two independent experiments, went into the diversity and physicochemical repertoire analyses.

The full study reports these points: Both naive subsets had comparably high repertoire diversity, while memory CD8+ T cells had much lower repertoire diversity. TRB CDR3s from CXCR3-positive naive cells showed higher hydrophobicity (lower Kidera factor 4), lower energy, and higher strength and volume indices than CXCR3-negative naive cells. Similar TRBV-TRBJ usage was shown by naive CXCR3-negative and CXCR3-positive cells from the same donor, whereas distinct patterns were shown by memory cells. Freshly isolated PBMCs were used for most assays because CXCR3 expression went down partially after cryopreservation. Because surface CD5, which has been linked to self-reactivity in mice, was comparable between naive subsets, TCR interaction strength was also inferred from TRB CDR3 physicochemical properties.

Data came from a NextSeq 550. The Human TCR Profiling Kit (MiLaboratory) was used to prepare UMI-labeled 5' RACE TRB cDNA libraries. cDNA synthesis used the entire amount of extracted RNA, and PCR amplification then used the entire amount of cDNA produced. Libraries were prepared in parallel with an identical number of PCR cycles. The authors' pipeline ran thus. With a requirement of at least two reads per UMI, MIGEC and MiXCR extracted about 50,000 +/- 10,000 unique UMI-labeled TRB cDNA molecules per library. On average, approximately 40,000 +/- 10,000 functional in-frame TRB CDR3 nucleotide clonotypes lacking stop codons were found per library. After each sample was downsampled to 5000 UMI-labeled TRB molecules, VDJtools was used to calculate diversity metrics such as normalized Shannon-Wiener and Chao1. VDJtools computed clonotype-size-weighted physicochemical properties of the central five CDR3 residues: interaction energy, strength, volume and Kidera factor 4. Once TCRdb had reprocessed the reads, it stored one entry per CDR3 protein sequence and supplied no DNA. The V and J calls come from TCRdb's annotation, not from the publication. This sample's table contains 110,000 or so distinct CDR3 sequences. Around 0.36% of the sample lies in the top ten.

For each CD8+ T cell subset, flow sorting was done in triplicate, and roughly 330,000 cells per subset went directly into RLT lysis buffer. To exclude memory contaminants, naive CD8+ T cells were stringently defined as CD45RO-CCR7+CD27+CD95-. Using standard density gradient centrifugation, peripheral blood mononuclear cells were isolated from buffy coats. Naive CXCR3-negative and CXCR3-positive CD8+ T cells were flow-sorted using a FACSAria III. Total RNA was extracted from sorted cells with an RNeasy Mini Kit. From the germline V gene (reference sequence), CDR1 is MNHEY and CDR2 is SMNVEV. The CDR3, from cysteine to phenylalanine, totals 14 residues. Only the protein is on record.

The origin of this receptor is a human donor in good health. Some clones in this sample may be carry-over from other donors' samples. The sample was naive CXCR3+ CD8+ T cells from blood. Explained via the paper, the cell subset or site label denotes: CD45RO-CCR7+CD27+CD95- naive CD8+ T cells expressing CXCR3 (TNR3+). The sequence links TRBV27 to TRBJ2-1; lacking DNA, the TRBD1 call made by TCRdb goes unchecked. The CDR3 region: CASPYPRGYNEQFF.